Following are 6 T cell receptor beta chains from one sample sequenced in a study of blood T cell repertoires in COVID-19. Produced via immunoSEQ multiplex PCR; TCRdb's table is partial and in-frame only. The table has tens of thousands of clones, over 65% seen once; the top ten hold roughly 12%. The sample comprised peripheral blood. The receptors were sampled from a human donor in a cohort sampled during active COVID-19.

This clone has just one count. The J gene is TRBJ1-5, the V gene TRBV7-6; D is unclear. This CDR3 contains 15 residues. Germline assignment: CDR1 SGHVS and CDR2 FNYEAQ. V lost 5 bases to trimming and J lost 0 bases, with 11 bases between them. This CDR3 is CASSPARDSNQPQHF. The CDR3, as DNA: TGTGCCAGCAGCCCCGCCCGGGATAGCAATCAGCCCCAGCATTTT.

The chain carries TRBV12-5 and TRBJ1-2; no clear D gene. CDR1 is LGHNT, CDR2 FRNRAP, per germline. Trimming took 2 bases from V and 5 from J, leaving 6 bases between them. This CDR3 contains 12 residues. CDR3 in amino acids: CASGLNAYGYTF. DNA for the CDR3: TGTGCTAGTGGTTTGAATGCGTATGGCTACACCTTC. The whole variable domain, remainder taken from reference TRBV12-5 and TRBJ1-2, is DARVTQTPRHKVTEMGQEVTMRCQPILGHNTVFWYRQTMMQGLELLAYFRNRAPLDDSGMPKDRFSAEMPDATLATLKIQPSEPRDSAVYFCASGLNAYGYTFGSGTRLTVV.

The V call is TRBV6-4, the J call TRBJ2-2; D is perhaps TRBD1 (5 bases). Trimming removed 8 bases from V and 0 bases from J, with 13 bases in between. This CDR3 has 15 amino acids. Germline V gene sequence: CDR1 MRHNA, CDR2 SNTAGT. The CDR3 DNA follows: TGTGCCAGCCGGAAAGGGGTCTCGAACACCGGGGAGCTGTTTTTT. Translated, it gives CASRKGVSNTGELFF.

The chain recombines TRBV6-5 with TRBJ1-5; the D gene is possibly TRBD1 (5 bases). Germline assignment: CDR1 MNHEY and CDR2 SVGAGI. The CDR3 runs 13 residues. Trimming removed 11 bases at V and 1 base at J, with 12 bases between. The CDR3 region is CACGDSSNQPQHF. The CDR3 coding sequence is TGTGCCTGCGGAGACAGCAGCAATCAGCCCCAGCATTTT.

This clone was found once. This chain connects TRBV4-1 to TRBJ1-5; 7 bases match TRBD1. The germline gives CDR1 MGHRA, CDR2 YSYEKL. The CDR3 has 15 amino acids. The V and J ends lost 1 base and 5 bases, in that order; junction bases with no gene match: 5. CDR3 sequence (DNA): TGCGCCAGCAGCCAAGGGGCAGGGGGGTATCAGCCCCAGCATTTT. Translating it yields CASSQGAGGYQPQHF.

Worth noting for this clone: The same CDR3 can be traced to other DNA sequences in this sample. The chain carries TRBV18 and TRBJ2-7; unclear D gene. Germline-derived CDR1 and CDR2 are KGHSH and LQKENI. V was shortened by 4 bases and J by 0 bases, with 4 bases between the two germline ends. The CDR3 runs to 12 residues. The CDR3 sequence is CASSLSSYEQYF. CDR3 bases: TGTGCCAGCTCACTGAGCTCCTACGAGCAGTACTTC.